The 2 T cell receptor beta chains reported below all come from one sample, sequenced in a study of CD8 T cells in Susac syndrome. An input of roughly 0.5 to 1 ug of RNA was subjected to reverse transcription using random hexamers. TCRdb analysed the immunoSEQ multiplex PCR reads with MiXCR anew, one entry per CDR3 protein. The repertoire includes more than 95,000 distinct CDR3 sequences, over 85% of them detected once, and about 0.2% sits in the top ten. What was sequenced was CD8+ T cells from PBMCs. The receptors were sampled from a human donor with Susac syndrome.

V usage is TRBV12-3 or TRBV12-4 and J usage is TRBJ1-2; D is perhaps TRBD1 (5 bases). The CDR3 totals 14 residues. Trimming removed 6 bases at V and 4 bases at J, with 15 bases between. The CDR3 loop is CASSPTDRSYGYTF. The CDR3 nucleotides read TGTGCCAGCAGCCCCACCGACAGATCCTATGGCTACACCTTC.

The DNA for the CDR3 is TGCAGTGCTAAGAAAAAGGACAGGGGGAGGACAGATACGCAGTATTTT. It codes for CSAKKKDRGRTDTQYF. V usage is TRBV20-1 and J usage is TRBJ2-3; 10 bases are a match to TRBD1. V trimming: 4 bases; J trimming: 3 bases; junction bases outside the gene matches: 10. Germline loops: CDR1 DFQATT, CDR2 SNEGSKA (reference sequence). The CDR3 loop spans 16 amino acids.